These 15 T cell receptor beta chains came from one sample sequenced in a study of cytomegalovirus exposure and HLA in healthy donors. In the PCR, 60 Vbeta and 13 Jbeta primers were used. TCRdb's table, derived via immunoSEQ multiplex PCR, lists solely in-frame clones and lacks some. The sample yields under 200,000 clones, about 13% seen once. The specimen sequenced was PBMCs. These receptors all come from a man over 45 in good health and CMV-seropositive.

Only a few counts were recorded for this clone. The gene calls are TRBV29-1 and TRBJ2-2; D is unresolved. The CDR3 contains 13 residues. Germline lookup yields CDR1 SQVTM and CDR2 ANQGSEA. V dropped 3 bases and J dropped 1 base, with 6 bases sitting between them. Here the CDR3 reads CSVDGQNTGELFF. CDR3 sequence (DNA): TGCAGCGTTGATGGGCAGAACACCGGGGAGCTGTTTTTT.

The CDR3 is CSVSTGVSYNEQFF. CDR3 sequence (DNA): TGCAGCGTTTCGACAGGAGTCTCCTACAATGAGCAGTTCTTC. The chain has TRBV29-1 and TRBJ2-1, with D maybe TRBD1 (6 bases). The CDR3 has 14 residues. V dropped 5 bases and J dropped 0 bases, with 11 bases sitting between them. From germline, CDR1 is SQVTM and CDR2 ANQGSEA.

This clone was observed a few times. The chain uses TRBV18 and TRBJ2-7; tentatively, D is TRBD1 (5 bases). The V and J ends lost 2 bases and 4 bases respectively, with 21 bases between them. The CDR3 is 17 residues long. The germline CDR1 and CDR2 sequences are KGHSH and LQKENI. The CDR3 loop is CASSPRGRTGLVYEQYV. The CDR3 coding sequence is TGTGCCAGCTCACCAAGGGGCAGGACGGGCCTGGTGTACGAGCAGTACGTC.

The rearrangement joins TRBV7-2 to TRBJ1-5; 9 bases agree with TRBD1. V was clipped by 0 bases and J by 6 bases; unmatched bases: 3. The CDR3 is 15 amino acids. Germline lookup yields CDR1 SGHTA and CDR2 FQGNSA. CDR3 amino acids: CASSLAGTGSQPQHF. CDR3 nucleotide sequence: TGTGCCAGCAGCTTAGCGGGGACAGGGAGTCAGCCCCAGCATTTT.

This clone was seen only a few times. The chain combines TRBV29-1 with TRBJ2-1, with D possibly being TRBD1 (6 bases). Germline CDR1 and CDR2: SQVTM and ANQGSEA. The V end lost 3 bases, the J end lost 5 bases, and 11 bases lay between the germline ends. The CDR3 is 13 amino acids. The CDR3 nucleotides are TGCAGCGTTGAGAGGACAGCTAACAATGAGCAGTTCTTC. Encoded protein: CSVERTANNEQFF.

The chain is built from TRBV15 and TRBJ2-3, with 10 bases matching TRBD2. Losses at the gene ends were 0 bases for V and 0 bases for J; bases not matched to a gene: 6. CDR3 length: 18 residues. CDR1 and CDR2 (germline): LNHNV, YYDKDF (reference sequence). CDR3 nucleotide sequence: TGTGCCACCAGCAGAGACAGCGGGGGGGCGCGTAGCACAGATACGCAGTATTTT. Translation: CATSRDSGGARSTDTQYF.

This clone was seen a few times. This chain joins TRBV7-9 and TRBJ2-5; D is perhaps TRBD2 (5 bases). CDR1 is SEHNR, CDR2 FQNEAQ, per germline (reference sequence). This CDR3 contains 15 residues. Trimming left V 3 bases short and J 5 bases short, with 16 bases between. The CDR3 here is CASSLQEAWDETQYF. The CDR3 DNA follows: TGTGCCAGCAGCTTGCAGGAGGCTTGGGATGAGACCCAGTACTTC.

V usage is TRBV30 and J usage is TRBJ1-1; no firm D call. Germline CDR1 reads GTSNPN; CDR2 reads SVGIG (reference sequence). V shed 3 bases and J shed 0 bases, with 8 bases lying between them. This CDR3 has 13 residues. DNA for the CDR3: TGTGCCTGGAGGCGGGTGATGAACACTGAAGCTTTCTTT. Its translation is CAWRRVMNTEAFF.

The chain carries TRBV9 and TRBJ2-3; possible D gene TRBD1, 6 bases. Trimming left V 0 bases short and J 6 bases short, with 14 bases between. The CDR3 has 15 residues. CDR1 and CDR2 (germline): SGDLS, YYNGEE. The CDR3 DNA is TGTGCCAGCAGCGTAGAGCAGGGGAGAGTGGATACGCAGTATTTT. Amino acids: CASSVEQGRVDTQYF. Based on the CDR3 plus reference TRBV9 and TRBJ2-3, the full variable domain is DSGVTQTPKHLITATGQRVTLRCSPRSGDLSVYWYQQSLDQGLQFLIQYYNGEERAKGNILERFSAQQFPDLHSELNLSSLELGDSALYFCASSVEQGRVDTQYFGPGTRLTVL.

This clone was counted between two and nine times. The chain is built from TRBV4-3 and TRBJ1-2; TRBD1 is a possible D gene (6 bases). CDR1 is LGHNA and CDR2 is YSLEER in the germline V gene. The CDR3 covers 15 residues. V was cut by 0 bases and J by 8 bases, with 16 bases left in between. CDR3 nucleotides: TGCGCCAGCAGCCAAGATCTGGGGGCCCCGTGGGGCTACACCTTC. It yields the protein CASSQDLGAPWGYTF.

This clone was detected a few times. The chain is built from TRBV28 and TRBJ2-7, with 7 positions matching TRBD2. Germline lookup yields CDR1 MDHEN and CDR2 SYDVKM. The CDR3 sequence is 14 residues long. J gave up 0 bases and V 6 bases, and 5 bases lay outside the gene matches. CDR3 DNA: TGTGCCAGCAGCCGCGGGGGATCCTCCTACGAGCAGTACTTC. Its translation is CASSRGGSSYEQYF.

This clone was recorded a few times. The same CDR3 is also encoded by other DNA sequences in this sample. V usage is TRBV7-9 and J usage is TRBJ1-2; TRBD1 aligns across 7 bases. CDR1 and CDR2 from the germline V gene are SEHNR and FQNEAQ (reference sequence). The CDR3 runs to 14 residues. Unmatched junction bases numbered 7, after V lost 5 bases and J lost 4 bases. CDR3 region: CASSRGTDLYGYTF. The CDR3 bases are TGTGCCAGCAGCCGGGGGACAGACCTCTATGGCTACACCTTC.

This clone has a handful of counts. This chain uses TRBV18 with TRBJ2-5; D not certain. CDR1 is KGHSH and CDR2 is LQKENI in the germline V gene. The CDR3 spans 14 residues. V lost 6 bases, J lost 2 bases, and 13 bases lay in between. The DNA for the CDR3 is TGTGCCAGCTCCCCTCGAAACGGGCAAGAGACCCAGTACTTC. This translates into CASSPRNGQETQYF. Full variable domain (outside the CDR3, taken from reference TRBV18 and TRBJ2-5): NAGVMQNPRHLVRRRGQEARLRCSPMKGHSHVYWYRQLPEEGLKFMVYLQKENIIDESGMPKERFSAEFPKEGPSILRIQQVVRGDSAAYFCASSPRNGQETQYFGPGTRLLVL.

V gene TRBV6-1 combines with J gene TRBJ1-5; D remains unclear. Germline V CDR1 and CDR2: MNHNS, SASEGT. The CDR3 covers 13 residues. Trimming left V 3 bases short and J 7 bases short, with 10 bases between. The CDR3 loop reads CASSEERNQPQHF. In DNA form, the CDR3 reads TGTGCCAGCAGTGAGGAGAGGAACCAGCCCCAGCATTTT.

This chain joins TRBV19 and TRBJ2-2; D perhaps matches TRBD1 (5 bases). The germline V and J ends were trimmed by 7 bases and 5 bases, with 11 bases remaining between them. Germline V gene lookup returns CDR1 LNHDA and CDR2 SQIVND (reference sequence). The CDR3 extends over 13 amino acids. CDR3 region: CASKTVETGELFF. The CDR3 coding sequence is TGTGCCAGTAAGACAGTTGAGACCGGGGAGCTGTTTTTT.